A single sample is the source of the 21 T cell receptor beta chains below, sequenced in a study of identifying expanded T cells in peripheral blood. Only in-frame clones appear in the TCRdb table, and some are missing; sequencing was by immunoSEQ multiplex PCR. The top ten hold approximately 7% of the sample, which has about 82,000 clones, 85% to 90% seen once. The source material was blood. The source is a person aged 18 to 69 in good health.

The chain recombines TRBV7-9 with TRBJ1-2; D call uncertain. Germline CDR1 SEHNR, CDR2 FQNEAQ (reference sequence). V lost 1 base and J 3 bases, leaving 9 bases between the germline ends. The CDR3 totals 14 residues. The CDR3 nucleotides read TGTGCCAGCAGCTTAGGACACCCCTACTATGGCTACACCTTC. The encoded protein is CASSLGHPYYGYTF.

In nucleotides, the CDR3 is TGTGCCAGCAGCTTAGGAGGCAGGGGCAGAACTATGAACACTGAAGCTTTCTTT. Translating gives CASSLGGRGRTMNTEAFF. The chain has TRBV7-8 and TRBJ1-1, with D possibly matching TRBD1 (6 bases). Trimming cost V 1 base and J 0 bases, with 18 bases left between them. The CDR3 loop spans 18 amino acids. From germline, CDR1 is SGHVS and CDR2 FQNEAQ.

As for this clone: The same CDR3 can be traced to other DNA sequences in this sample. The CDR3: CAWSVGSNQPQHF. CDR3 in DNA: TGTGCCTGGAGTGTTGGTAGCAATCAGCCCCAGCATTTT. V and J are TRBV30 and TRBJ1-5; D gene ambiguous. V lost 0 bases, J lost 0 bases, and 3 bases lay in between. From germline, CDR1 is GTSNPN and CDR2 SVGIG (reference sequence). CDR3 size: 13 residues.

This rearrangement joins TRBV2 to TRBJ1-1; 9 bases match TRBD1. Germline-derived CDR1 and CDR2 are SNHLY and FYNNEI. There are 14 residues in the CDR3. With V trimmed by 7 bases and J by 5 bases, 8 bases remained unmatched. The CDR3 region has the DNA TGTGCCAGCACTACGGACAGGGGAGGAACTGAAGCTTTCTTT. Amino acids: CASTTDRGGTEAFF.

V usage is TRBV27 and J usage is TRBJ2-2; 7 positions match TRBD1. There are 16 residues in the CDR3. The J segment lost 4 bases and the V segment lost 5 bases, leaving 10 bases of the junction unmatched. Germline V lookup: CDR1 MNHEY, CDR2 SMNVEV (reference sequence). The CDR3 sequence: CASSIRQGSRTGELFF. In nucleotides, the CDR3 is TGTGCCAGCAGTATACGACAGGGTTCGCGCACCGGGGAGCTGTTTTTT.

This chain uses TRBV4-1 with TRBJ1-6; TRBD1 is a possible D gene (5 bases). Germline CDR1 is MGHRA and CDR2 is YSYEKL. The V and J ends lost 0 bases and 10 bases respectively, with 13 bases between them. This CDR3 spans 15 amino acids. CDR3 sequence (DNA): TGCGCCAGCAGCCAAGATAGGGGCCAGGACTCACCCCTCCACTTT. Translation gives CASSQDRGQDSPLHF.

CDR3 sequence reads: CASSVGGRYNYGYTF. The CDR3 DNA sequence: TGCGCCAGCAGCGTGGGAGGCAGATATAACTATGGCTACACCTTC. J is TRBJ1-2 and V is TRBV5-1; D is unclear. Germline values: CDR1 SGHRS, CDR2 YFSETQ. The CDR3 has 15 amino acids. V dropped 4 bases and J dropped 1 base, with 14 bases sitting between them.

J is TRBJ1-3 and V is TRBV30; TRBD1 is a possible D gene (5 bases). The germline CDR1 and CDR2 sequences are GTSNPN and SVGIG (reference sequence). Trimming stripped 0 bases from V and 0 bases from J, with 9 bases between. The CDR3 consists of 15 residues. The CDR3 loop is CAWSVRGISGNTIYF. The CDR3 DNA is TGTGCCTGGAGTGTAAGGGGTATCTCTGGAAACACCATATATTTT.

The rearrangement links TRBV4-2 to TRBJ1-3; 8 bases map to TRBD1. Germline CDR1 is LGHNA and CDR2 is YNFKEQ. The CDR3 is made up of 17 amino acids. V lost 4 bases to trimming and J lost 0 bases; unmatched junction nucleotides: 8. As DNA, the CDR3 is TGTGCCAGCAGCCCACCGACAGGGGCGAGCTCTGGAAACACCATATATTTT. Translation gives CASSPPTGASSGNTIYF.

This clone was recorded a few times. CDR3 in DNA: TGTGCCAGCAGCTTAGACTTTGGCGGGTCCACCTACGAGCAGTACTTC. Its protein product is CASSLDFGGSTYEQYF. The J gene is TRBJ2-7, the V gene TRBV7-2, with D perhaps TRBD2 (5 bases). With 1 base removed from V and 2 bases from J, the gap between germline ends came to 15 bases. The germline V gene has CDR1 SGHTA and CDR2 FQGNSA. CDR3 size: 16 residues.

This clone was recorded once. The chain combines TRBV5-1 with TRBJ2-1; no clear D gene. Germline CDR1 is SGHRS and CDR2 is YFSETQ. V was trimmed by 0 bases and J by 8 bases, leaving 6 bases between them. This CDR3 contains 12 residues. The CDR3 bases are TGCGCCAGCAGCTTGGGACTCTATGAGCAGTTCTTC. It codes for CASSLGLYEQFF.

V gene TRBV29-1 combines with J gene TRBJ1-2; D is ambiguous. The CDR3 has 14 amino acids. The ends were cut back, 2 bases at V and 4 bases at J, with 14 bases in the middle. Germline lookup yields CDR1 SQVTM and CDR2 ANQGSEA. CDR3 sequence reads: CSVESGFLGYGYTF. For the CDR3, the DNA is TGCAGCGTTGAATCGGGGTTTTTAGGCTATGGCTACACCTTC.

CDR3 in DNA: TGCGCCAGCAGCTTGGCAGGCTCCCCGATAGTCACTGAAGCTTTCTTT. This gives the protein CASSLAGSPIVTEAFF. This rearrangement joins TRBV5-1 to TRBJ1-1; no clear D. Germline V gene sequence: CDR1 SGHRS, CDR2 YFSETQ. Trimming left V 0 bases short and J 4 bases short, with 16 bases between. The CDR3 runs 16 residues.

The chain recombines TRBV13 with TRBJ2-1; tentatively, D is TRBD1 or TRBD2 (6 bases each). V was clipped by 4 bases and J by 5 bases, with 18 bases between them. Germline lookup yields CDR1 PRHDT and CDR2 FYEKMQ (reference sequence). This CDR3 has 16 residues. This chain's CDR3 is CASSYRLRRGHNEQFF. In DNA, the CDR3 is TGTGCCAGCAGCTACCGACTCCGACGGGGGCACAATGAGCAGTTCTTC.

The V and J genes are TRBV14 and TRBJ2-3; D may be TRBD2 (5 bases). V lost 4 bases, J lost 1 base, and 30 bases lay in between. There are 21 residues in the CDR3. The V gene's germline CDR1 is SGHDN and CDR2 FVKESK. CDR3 loop: CASSPTKSGAPVYWGTDTQYF. The DNA of the CDR3 is TGTGCCAGCAGCCCGACCAAAAGCGGAGCCCCTGTATACTGGGGCACAGATACGCAGTATTTT.

This chain connects TRBV13 to TRBJ2-1; D remains ambiguous. The CDR3 totals 15 residues. Germline V lookup: CDR1 PRHDT, CDR2 FYEKMQ (reference sequence). The ends were cut back, 0 bases at V and 1 base at J, with 7 bases in the middle. CDR3 sequence reads: CASSLGGHSYNEQFF. CDR3 coding DNA: TGTGCCAGCAGCTTAGGAGGGCATTCCTACAATGAGCAGTTCTTC.

This chain uses TRBV20-1 with TRBJ1-1; a possible D gene is TRBD1 (6 bases). Looked up from germline, CDR1 is DFQATT and CDR2 is SNEGSKA (reference sequence). V lost 5 bases and J lost 11, with 15 bases in between. CDR3 length equals 11 residues. For the CDR3, the DNA is TGCAGTGCTTGGGTTGGGGGCCAGGCTTTCTTT. This encodes CSAWVGGQAFF.

The rearrangement uses TRBV9 and TRBJ1-3; 7 bases align to TRBD1. The CDR3 has 18 amino acids. From germline, CDR1 is SGDLS and CDR2 YYNGEE. J lost 4 bases, V lost 0 bases, and 13 bases had no gene match. CDR3 residues: CASSVAGGDSHVGNTIYF. CDR3 coding DNA: TGTGCCAGCAGCGTAGCCGGGGGGGACAGCCATGTCGGAAACACCATATATTTT.

The chain combines TRBV6-1 with TRBJ1-1; D remains unclear. This CDR3 is built from 14 residues. The germline CDR1 and CDR2 sequences are MNHNS and SASEGT. Trimming cost V 6 bases and J 0 bases, with 11 bases left between them. The DNA of the CDR3 is TGTGCCAGCAGAGGCGACACGATGAACACTGAAGCTTTCTTT. Translation gives CASRGDTMNTEAFF.

The table lists this clone with a few counts. The chain employs TRBV19 and TRBJ2-7; no clear D. V lost 6 bases to trimming and J lost 0 bases, with 12 bases between them. Germline V CDR1 and CDR2: LNHDA, SQIVND (reference sequence). This CDR3 has 14 amino acids. CDR3 coding DNA: TGTGCCAGTAGCCCAGGCAGAAGCTCCTACGAGCAGTACTTC. Protein: CASSPGRSSYEQYF. Full variable domain (remainder filled in from reference TRBV19 and TRBJ2-7): DGGITQSPKYLFRKEGQNVTLSCEQNLNHDAMYWYRQDPGQGLRLIYYSQIVNDFQKGDIAEGYSVSREKKESFPLTVTSAQKNPTAFYLCASSPGRSSYEQYFGPGTRLTVT.

This clone occurred once. The V gene is TRBV7-8, the J gene TRBJ1-1; 8 nucleotides line up with TRBD1. With 5 bases clipped from V and 4 bases from J, the junction kept 9 bases outside the gene matches. Germline CDR1 reads SGHVS; CDR2 reads FQNEAQ. The CDR3 is made up of 15 amino acids. CDR3 loop: CASSPQTGEGTEAFF. The CDR3 nucleotides read TGTGCCAGCAGCCCCCAGACAGGGGAGGGCACTGAAGCTTTCTTT.